This TCR beta chain was recorded in a study of shared clonotypes between healthy human individuals. Study details: Donors had three CD4 naive, three CD4 memory, two CD8 naive and one CD8 memory plate apiece.

Findings of the study overall: Lower generation probabilities were found for non-shared clonotypes than for those shared by all four donors.

With respect to this clone: Its matching antigen is unknown.

Naive CD8 cells lacked CD45RO, underwent positive selection for CCR7 and left out terminally differentiated effector memory CD45RA+ cells. How the authors handled the data: Quality scores were absent from the junction-only immunoSEQ sequences, so filtering differed. The table came from immunoSEQ multiplex PCR; TCRdb's copy has only in-frame clones and leaves some out. From that table come the V and J calls and clone size; the DNA was used to work out D and trimming. The repertoire holds some 580,000 clones, with roughly 98% as singletons. The TCR comes from a man aged 30 to 39 in good health. Sequencing input: naive CD8+ T cells sorted from blood.

Here the CDR3 reads CASSSAGALEQYF. The CDR3, as DNA: TGTGCCAGCAGTTCAGCGGGAGCCCTCGAGCAGTACTTC. The chain recombines TRBV6-6 with TRBJ2-7, with 8 bases aligning to TRBD2. The V and J ends lost 4 bases and 6 bases, in that order; junction bases with no gene match: 5. Germline V gene sequence: CDR1 MNHNY, CDR2 SVGAGI (reference sequence). This CDR3 spans 13 amino acids.